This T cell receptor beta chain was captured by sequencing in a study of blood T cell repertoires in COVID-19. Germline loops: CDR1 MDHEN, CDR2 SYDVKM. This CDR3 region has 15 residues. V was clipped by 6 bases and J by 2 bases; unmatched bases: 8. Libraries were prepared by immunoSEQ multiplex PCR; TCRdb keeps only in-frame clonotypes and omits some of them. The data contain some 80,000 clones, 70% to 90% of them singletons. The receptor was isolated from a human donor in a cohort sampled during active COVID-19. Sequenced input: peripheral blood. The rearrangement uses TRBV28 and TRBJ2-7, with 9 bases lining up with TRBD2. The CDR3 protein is CASSKQGLATYEQYF. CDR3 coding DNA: TGTGCCAGCAGCAAACAGGGACTAGCAACCTACGAGCAGTACTTC.